What follows are 13 T cell receptor beta chains derived from one specimen sequenced in a study of cytomegalovirus exposure and HLA in healthy donors. Amplification used 60 Vbeta primers and 13 Jbeta primers. Only in-frame clones appear in the TCRdb table, and some are missing; sequencing was by immunoSEQ multiplex PCR. Among some 110,000 clones, just over 65% were seen once, and the ten largest hold more than 1.5%. Material: PBMCs. The receptors come from a man aged 18 to 29 in good health and CMV-seronegative.

The rearrangement uses TRBV5-1 and TRBJ2-7; 8 bases are shared with TRBD2. The germline CDR1 and CDR2 sequences are SGHRS and YFSETQ. The CDR3 is 17 residues long. The trim removed 0 bases at V and 3 bases at J, leaving 11 bases unmatched. The CDR3 DNA is TGCGCCAGCAGCTTGGGGGCTAGCGGGTTCGCCATCTACGAGCAGTACTTC. Residues: CASSLGASGFAIYEQYF.

V is TRBV5-1 and J is TRBJ1-1; TRBD1 matches at 7 bases. V was clipped by 4 bases and J by 5 bases; unmatched bases: 8. This CDR3 contains 14 residues. In germline, CDR1 is SGHRS, CDR2 YFSETQ. The DNA of the CDR3 is TGCGCCAGCAGCCCTATGACAGGGTGGACTGAAGCTTTCTTT. Protein sequence: CASSPMTGWTEAFF.

CDR3 nucleotides: TGTGCCAGCAGCTCCAGATGGAGGGATGGGGCCAACGTCCTGACTTTC. Translation: CASSSRWRDGANVLTF. The chain couples TRBV7-2 to TRBJ2-6; the D gene is possibly TRBD2 (6 bases). Germline-derived CDR1 and CDR2 are SGHTA and FQGNSA. Trimming pared 4 bases from V and 3 bases from J, leaving 13 bases between. The CDR3 is 16 amino acids. The full variable domain, its missing parts supplied by reference TRBV7-2 and TRBJ2-6, is GAGVSQSPSNKVTEKGKDVELRCDPISGHTALYWYRQSLGQGLEFLIYFQGNSAPDKSGLPSDRFSAERTGGSVSTLTIQRTQQEDSAVYLCASSSRWRDGANVLTFGAGSRLTVL.

This clone was detected only a few times. The CDR3 spells CASSPTGGEYGYTF. Here the CDR3 DNA reads TGTGCCAGCAGCCCAACAGGGGGTGAATATGGCTACACCTTC. The gene calls are TRBV6-1 and TRBJ1-2, with 8 bases identical to TRBD1. The CDR3 has 14 residues. CDR1 is MNHNS, CDR2 SASEGT, per germline. Trimming took 6 bases from V and 5 from J; bases not matched to a gene: 8.

The rearrangement uses TRBV5-1 and TRBJ2-7, with D possibly TRBD2 on 5 matching bases. The CDR3 spans 15 residues. V was cut by 4 bases and J by 3 bases, with 17 bases left in between. Germline CDR1 and CDR2: SGHRS and YFSETQ. DNA for the CDR3: TGCGCCAGCAGCGTCCTACTAGAGCCGAACTACGAGCAGTACTTC. Translating gives CASSVLLEPNYEQYF.

The CDR3 is CASSAYRGDYGYTF. The DNA of the CDR3 is TGTGCCAGCAGCGCGTACAGGGGTGACTATGGCTACACCTTC. This rearrangement joins TRBV9 to TRBJ1-2; the match to TRBD1 covers 7 bases. V was clipped by 3 bases and J by 3 bases; unmatched bases: 5. Germline-derived CDR1 and CDR2 are SGDLS and YYNGEE. CDR3 length equals 14 residues. Supplemented by reference TRBV9 and TRBJ1-2, the full variable domain reads DSGVTQTPKHLITATGQRVTLRCSPRSGDLSVYWYQQSLDQGLQFLIQYYNGEERAKGNILERFSAQQFPDLHSELNLSSLELGDSALYFCASSAYRGDYGYTFGSGTRLTVV.

V usage is TRBV7-8 and J usage is TRBJ1-1; possible D gene TRBD1, 6 bases. Germline V gene sequence: CDR1 SGHVS, CDR2 FQNEAQ. V was clipped by 5 bases and J by 6 bases, with 10 bases between them. This CDR3 region has 12 residues. CDR3 protein: CASSTRTAEAFF. CDR3 nucleotides: TGTGCCAGCAGCACAAGGACAGCTGAAGCTTTCTTT.

The chain combines TRBV5-5 with TRBJ1-5; TRBD1 aligns across 8 bases. Unmatched junction bases numbered 3, after V lost 4 bases and J lost 0 bases. Per germline, CDR1 SGHKS and CDR2 YYEKEE (reference sequence). The CDR3 extends over 15 amino acids. The CDR3, as DNA: TGTGCCAGCAGCCCAGGACAGGGTAGCAATCAGCCCCAGCATTTT. Translation gives CASSPGQGSNQPQHF.

This chain joins TRBV19 and TRBJ2-1; 11 nucleotides align to TRBD2. The V and J ends lost 7 bases and 2 bases, in that order; junction bases with no gene match: 4. Germline-derived CDR1 and CDR2 are LNHDA and SQIVND (reference sequence). The length of the CDR3 is 15 residues. The CDR3 region is CASKLTSGTYNEQFF. The CDR3 nucleotides are TGTGCCAGTAAACTGACTAGCGGGACCTACAATGAGCAGTTCTTC.

This chain links TRBV27 with TRBJ2-6; D is undetermined. Germline CDR1 is MNHEY and CDR2 is SMNVEV (reference sequence). CDR3 length: 13 amino acids. Trimming removed 3 bases at V and 2 bases at J, with 2 bases between. CDR3 loop: CASSFTGANVLTF. CDR3 nucleotide sequence: TGTGCCAGCAGTTTTACTGGGGCCAACGTCCTGACTTTC.

The chain combines TRBV6-1 with TRBJ1-5; D call uncertain. V was trimmed by 7 bases and J by 4 bases, leaving 8 bases between them. This CDR3 has 12 amino acids. CDR1 is MNHNS, CDR2 SASEGT, per germline. The chain's CDR3 is CASTGLNQPQHF. The CDR3 DNA reads TGTGCCAGCACCGGTTTAAATCAGCCCCAGCATTTT.

This clone appeared once. The genes are TRBV5-6 and TRBJ2-5, with 9 bases lining up with TRBD2. The CDR3 is 16 amino acids. Germline assignment: CDR1 SGHDT and CDR2 YYEEEE. Trimming took 1 base from V and 4 from J; bases not matched to a gene: 8. CDR3 sequence: CASSLSAGGGGETQYF. The CDR3 DNA sequence: TGTGCCAGCAGCTTGTCTGCGGGAGGGGGTGGAGAGACCCAGTACTTC.

The chain carries TRBV5-1 and TRBJ1-2; D is unclear. Germline V gives CDR1 SGHRS, CDR2 YFSETQ. V dropped 0 bases and J dropped 4 bases, with 10 bases sitting between them. This CDR3 region has 14 residues. In DNA, the CDR3 is TGCGCCAGCAGCTTGGGGCAGCCGGGCTATGGCTACACCTTC. Translating it yields CASSLGQPGYGYTF.